This is a list of T cell receptor beta chains from one sample in a study of early T cells in non-severe SARS-CoV-2 infection. TCRdb passed the 5' RACE reads through MiXCR, listing each CDR3 protein once. The sample records tens of thousands of distinct CDR3 sequences, 8.5% to 10% being singletons. Sequenced sample: whole blood. These receptors all come from an adult who was a healthcare worker with PCR-confirmed SARS-CoV-2 infection or an uninfected control (not recorded which). Each CDR3 is given with its conserved first and last residue. The order of the fields is clone size, D gene, V gene, J gene, CDR3 DNA, CDR3 protein. D genes are given only for firm matches. Size values are once, few and many counts, or a class for expanded clones, and some rows have none.

many	-	TRBV12-2	TRBJ1-5	TGTGCAAGTCGCTTAGTAGGACAGGTTAATAGCAATCAGCCCCAGCATTTT	CASRLVGQVNSNQPQHF
few	-	TRBV10-3	TRBJ2-1	TGTGCCATCAGTGAGCAGGCAGGGGTCAATGAGCAGTTCTTC	CAISEQAGVNEQFF
many	-	TRBV7-9	TRBJ1-1	TGTGCCAGCAGAGGACCGACACCCAACACTGAAGCTTTCTTT	CASRGPTPNTEAFF
few	TRBD2	TRBV5-1	TRBJ2-3	TGCGCCAGCAGCCCGGGACTAGCGGGGGGTCAGGCAGATACGCAGTATTTT	CASSPGLAGGQADTQYF
few	-	TRBV2	TRBJ1-2	TGTGCCAGCACCCCTGGGAGGGGCGAAATATTTTACTATGGCTACACCTTC	CASTPGRGEIFYYGYTF
many	TRBD1	TRBV4-2	TRBJ2-5	TGTGCCAGCAGCCAAGAAAGGGGGACAGGGCGAGAGACCCAGTACTTC	CASSQERGTGRETQYF
many	TRBD2	TRBV9	TRBJ2-2	TGTGCCAGCAGCGTAAGGGCTAGCGGGAACACCGGGGAGCTGTTTTTT	CASSVRASGNTGELFF
many	-	TRBV7-9	TRBJ1-2	TGTGCCAGCAGCTTAGCGGGCTATGGCTACACCTTC	CASSLAGYGYTF
many	-	TRBV19	TRBJ2-3	TGTGCCAATAACAGTTCTCGGCCCCTTCCTACGCAGTATTTT	CANNSSRPLPTQYF
few	-	TRBV9	TRBJ2-1	TGTGCCAGCAGCTCAAACCCCGGCAGGGATGAGCAGTTCTTC	CASSSNPGRDEQFF
many	TRBD2	TRBV4-2	TRBJ2-3	TGTGCCAGCAGCCAACACACAGCAGCGGGGGGTAACACAGATACGCAGTATTTT	CASSQHTAAGGNTDTQYF
many	TRBD1	TRBV28	TRBJ2-7	TGTGCCAGCAGTCCAGCCGGGACAGGGAATTACGAGCAGTACTTC	CASSPAGTGNYEQYF
few	TRBD2	TRBV7-8	TRBJ2-3	TGTGCCAGCAGCTTAGGGCCTAGCGGGATACTCGCAGATACGCAGTATTTT	CASSLGPSGILADTQYF
many	-	TRBV4-3	TRBJ1-2	TGCGCCAGCAGCCAAGACATCGGCTATGGCTACACCTTC	CASSQDIGYGYTF
-	TRBD1	TRBV10-3	TRBJ1-3	TGTGCCATCAGTCAACAGGGGCCTCCTGGAAACACCATATATTTT	CAISQQGPPGNTIYF
-	-	TRBV2	TRBJ2-3	TGTGCCAGCAGAATTTCCCAGGCTGGAGATACGCAGTATTTT	CASRISQAGDTQYF
many	TRBD1	TRBV12-3/TRBV12-4	TRBJ1-1	TGTGCCAGCAGTTTAAGTGGAGGGACAGGGTGGAACACTGAAGCTTTCTTT	CASSLSGGTGWNTEAFF
many	-	TRBV7-9	TRBJ1-2	TGTGCCAGCAGCTTGAGTGACAGCCCTAACTATGGCTACACCTTC	CASSLSDSPNYGYTF
many	-	TRBV5-6	TRBJ1-1	TGTGCCAGCAGCTTGGGACGAATTGAAGCTTTCTTT	CASSLGRIEAFF
-	-	TRBV12-3/TRBV12-4	TRBJ1-1	TGTGCCAGCAGTTTAGAAGGGGGGTTTGAAGCTTTCTTT	CASSLEGGFEAFF
many	-	TRBV6-5	TRBJ1-1	TGTGCCAGCACCCCCGGGGCCTACACTGAAGCTTTCTTT	CASTPGAYTEAFF
few	-	TRBV6-2/TRBV6-3	TRBJ1-2	TGTGCCAGCAGTTACTCGAGTAGCTATGGCTACACCTTC	CASSYSSSYGYTF
many	-	TRBV9	TRBJ2-1	TGTGCCAGCAGCGTGACTTTGGGGGATGAGCAGTTCTTC	CASSVTLGDEQFF
many	-	TRBV7-2	TRBJ1-6	TGTGCCAGCAGCTTATTGCAGGGACTATCAAATTCACCCCTCCACTTT	CASSLLQGLSNSPLHF
few	TRBD2	TRBV7-9	TRBJ2-7	TGTGCCAGCAGTCCAGCGGGGGAGCAGTACTTC	CASSPAGEQYF
few	TRBD2	TRBV4-1	TRBJ2-5	TGCGCCAGCAGCCAACAGACTAGCGCAGGAGAGACCCAGTACTTC	CASSQQTSAGETQYF
-	-	TRBV5-1	TRBJ1-2	TGCGCCAGTAAGCTAGGGGACTATGGCTACACCTTC	CASKLGDYGYTF
-	TRBD2	TRBV11-2	TRBJ2-1	TGTGCCAGCAGCTTAGGCCGTCTCGGGGGGGCGTCTAAGGATGAGCAGTTCTTC	CASSLGRLGGASKDEQFF
many	TRBD1	TRBV9	TRBJ1-5	TGTGCCAGCAGCCCGACAGGGATTCAGCCCCAGCATTTT	CASSPTGIQPQHF
many	-	TRBV4-3	TRBJ2-5	TGCGCCAGCAGCCCTGGTTGGGAGCAGCTCCAAGAGACCCAGTACTTC	CASSPGWEQLQETQYF
-	-	TRBV5-1	TRBJ2-2	TGCGCCAGCAGCTTGATCGGGGCGTCGGGGGAGCTGTTTTTT	CASSLIGASGELFF
-	-	TRBV6-5	TRBJ1-3	TGTGCCAGCAAAAGCGGGAGGGGCGGTGGAAACACCATATATTTT	CASKSGRGGGNTIYF
few	-	TRBV20-1	TRBJ2-1	TGCAGTGCTGCTTCTAGAATACCCTACAATGAGCAGTTCTTC	CSAASRIPYNEQFF
-	TRBD1	TRBV7-2	TRBJ2-2	TGTGCCAGCAGCTTCAGACAGGGGGCCGGGGAGCTGTTTTTT	CASSFRQGAGELFF
-	-	TRBV6-2/TRBV6-3	TRBJ1-1	TGTGCCAGCAGTTACTCCGGCCCACCGGAGACTGAAGCTTTCTTT	CASSYSGPPETEAFF
few	TRBD2	TRBV3-1	TRBJ2-1	TGTGCCAGCAGCCACGCTAGCGGGGTAAATTACAATGAGCAGTTCTTC	CASSHASGVNYNEQFF
many	-	TRBV11-2	TRBJ2-7	TGTGCCAGCAGCCTAGGTTCAGGGCGGGGATCCTACGAGCAGTACTTC	CASSLGSGRGSYEQYF
many	TRBD1	TRBV10-3	TRBJ2-7	TGTGCCATCGCAGGGGGAACCTACGAGCAGTACTTC	CAIAGGTYEQYF
many	TRBD1	TRBV30	TRBJ2-1	TGTGCCTCAGCGAACGGACAGGGAGGAGAGCAGTTCTTC	CASANGQGGEQFF
medium-sized	-	TRBV20-1	TRBJ1-5	TGCAGTGCTAGAGCCTACCGGAACGGCAATCAGCCCCAGCATTTT	CSARAYRNGNQPQHF
-	-	TRBV29-1	TRBJ2-7	TGCAGCGGAAACCTCGACGGTCTCCCGGGGCAGTACTTC	CSGNLDGLPGQYF
many	TRBD1	TRBV7-4	TRBJ1-1	TGTGCCAGCACGGAGCCCCGGGACAGGGATTCTGAAGCTTTCTTT	CASTEPRDRDSEAFF
many	TRBD2	TRBV6-6	TRBJ2-5	TGTGCCAGCAGTTACGCACAGCGGGGGGGCCCAGAGACCCAGTACTTC	CASSYAQRGGPETQYF
many	-	TRBV20-1	TRBJ2-5	TGCAGTGCTAGAGATGCGCCCACGGAGACCCAGTACTTC	CSARDAPTETQYF